The 6 T cell receptor beta chains presented below share a single source sample, sequenced in a study of T cell responses to AZD1222 COVID-19 vaccine. Some clones are missing from TCRdb's copy, which holds only in-frame ones; the method was immunoSEQ multiplex PCR. The data hold fewer than 90,000 clones, with almost 90% observed a single time. The sample consisted of peripheral blood, taken 28 days after the second AZD1222 dose. These receptors all stem from an adult who received the AZD1222 COVID-19 vaccine.

The rearrangement joins TRBV20-1 to TRBJ1-6; D is perhaps TRBD1 (5 bases). Trimming shortened V by 6 bases and J by 9 bases, and 6 bases separated the two germline ends. This CDR3 region has 10 residues. Germline CDR1 and CDR2: DFQATT and SNEGSKA (reference sequence). The CDR3 bases are TGCAGTGCAGGGGCTTCACCCCTCCACTTT. Translated: CSAGASPLHF.

The CDR3 DNA reads TGTGCCAGCAGCTGGCAGGGGAAGGCTTTCTTT. Its protein product is CASSWQGKAFF. This sequence joins TRBV7-9 and TRBJ1-1, with D possibly TRBD1 on 6 matching bases. The CDR3 is made up of 11 amino acids. The germline V gene encodes CDR1 SEHNR and CDR2 FQNEAQ (reference sequence). V lost 4 bases and J lost 11, with 11 bases in between.

The rearrangement links TRBV6-2 or TRBV6-3 to TRBJ1-1; 7 bases are a match to TRBD1. CDR1 is MNHEY, CDR2 SVGEGT, per germline. With 2 bases clipped from V and 4 bases from J, the junction kept 4 bases outside the gene matches. The CDR3 runs to 14 residues. CDR3 residues: CASSYGTVGTEAFF. The DNA for the CDR3 is TGTGCCAGCAGTTACGGGACAGTGGGCACTGAAGCTTTCTTT.

This chain connects TRBV7-2 to TRBJ2-1, with TRBD2 identical over 8 bases. Germline V lookup: CDR1 SGHTA, CDR2 FQGNSA. The CDR3 spans 17 residues. V lost 1 base to trimming and J lost 9 bases; unmatched junction nucleotides: 14. The CDR3 bases are TGTGCCAGCAGCTTAGGATTACTAGCGGCGGTGAGGGGTGAGCAGTTCTTC. Its protein is CASSLGLLAAVRGEQFF.

The chain joins TRBV7-8 to TRBJ1-2; D remains ambiguous. From germline, CDR1 is SGHVS and CDR2 FQNEAQ. V gave up 1 base and J gave up 0 bases, with 6 bases separating them. The length of the CDR3 is 14 residues. CDR3 DNA sequence: TGTGCCAGCAGCTTAGACCGATCTAACTATGGCTACACCTTC. Its translation: CASSLDRSNYGYTF.

J is TRBJ1-5 and V is TRBV6-5; no clear D. CDR3 size: 15 residues. V lost 9 bases and J 6 bases, leaving 21 bases between the germline ends. Germline CDR1 and CDR2: MNHEY and SVGAGI. The CDR3 reads CASSLGLGGVQPQHF. The CDR3 coding sequence is TGTGCCAGTTCGCTGGGGTTAGGAGGCGTTCAGCCCCAGCATTTT.